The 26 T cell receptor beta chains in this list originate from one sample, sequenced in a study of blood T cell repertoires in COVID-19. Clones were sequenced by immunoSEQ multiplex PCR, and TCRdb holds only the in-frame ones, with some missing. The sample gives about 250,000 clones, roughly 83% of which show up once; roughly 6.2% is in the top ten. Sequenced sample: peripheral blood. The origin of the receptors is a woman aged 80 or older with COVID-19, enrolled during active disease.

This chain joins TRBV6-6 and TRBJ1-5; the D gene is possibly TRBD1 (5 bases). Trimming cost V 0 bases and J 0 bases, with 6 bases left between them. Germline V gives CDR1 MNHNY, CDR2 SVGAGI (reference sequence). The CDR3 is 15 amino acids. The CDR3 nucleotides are TGTGCCAGCAGTTACTCAGGGGATAGCAATCAGCCCCAGCATTTT. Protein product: CASSYSGDSNQPQHF.

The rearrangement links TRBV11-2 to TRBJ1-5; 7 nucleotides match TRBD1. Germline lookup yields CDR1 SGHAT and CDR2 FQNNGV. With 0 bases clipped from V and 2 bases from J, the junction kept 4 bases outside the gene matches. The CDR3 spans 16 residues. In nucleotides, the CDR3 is TGTGCCAGCAGCTTAGATGGCAGGGGGGGCAATCAGCCCCAGCATTTT. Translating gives CASSLDGRGGNQPQHF.

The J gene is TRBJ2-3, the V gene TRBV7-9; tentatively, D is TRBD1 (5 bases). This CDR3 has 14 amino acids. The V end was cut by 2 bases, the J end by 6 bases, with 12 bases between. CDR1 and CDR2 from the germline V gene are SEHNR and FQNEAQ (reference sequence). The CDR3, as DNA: TGTGCCAGCAGCTTACAGGGTATTGCGGATACGCAGTATTTT. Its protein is CASSLQGIADTQYF.

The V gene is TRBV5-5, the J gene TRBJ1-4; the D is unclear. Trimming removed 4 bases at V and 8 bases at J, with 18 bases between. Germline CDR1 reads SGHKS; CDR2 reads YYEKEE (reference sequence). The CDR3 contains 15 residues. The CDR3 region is CASSRSGSREEKLFF. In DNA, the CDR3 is TGTGCCAGCAGCCGATCCGGGTCCCGAGAAGAAAAACTGTTTTTT.

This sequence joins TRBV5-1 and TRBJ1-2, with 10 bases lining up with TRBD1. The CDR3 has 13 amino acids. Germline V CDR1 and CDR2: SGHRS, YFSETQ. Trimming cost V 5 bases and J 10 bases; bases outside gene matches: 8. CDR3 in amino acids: CASRYGTGEVYTF. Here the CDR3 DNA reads TGCGCCAGCAGATACGGGACAGGGGAAGTCTACACCTTC.

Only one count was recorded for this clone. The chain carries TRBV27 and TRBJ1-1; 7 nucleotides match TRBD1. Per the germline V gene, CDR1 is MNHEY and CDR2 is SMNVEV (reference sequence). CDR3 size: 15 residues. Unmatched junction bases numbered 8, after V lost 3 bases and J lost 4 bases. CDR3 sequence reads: CASSLDRSQSTEAFF. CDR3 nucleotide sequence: TGTGCCAGCAGTTTGGACAGGTCTCAAAGCACTGAAGCTTTCTTT.

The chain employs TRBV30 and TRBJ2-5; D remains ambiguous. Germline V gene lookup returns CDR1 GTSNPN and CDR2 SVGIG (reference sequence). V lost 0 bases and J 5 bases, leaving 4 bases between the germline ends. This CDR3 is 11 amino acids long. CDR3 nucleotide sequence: TGTGCCTGGAGTGTCGGTGAGACCCAGTACTTC. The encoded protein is CAWSVGETQYF.

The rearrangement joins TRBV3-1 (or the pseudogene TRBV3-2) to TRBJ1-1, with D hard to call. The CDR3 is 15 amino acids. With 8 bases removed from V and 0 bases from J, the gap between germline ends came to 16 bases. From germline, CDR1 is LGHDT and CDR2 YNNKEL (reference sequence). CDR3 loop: CASALRGVVNTEAFF. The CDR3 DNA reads TGTGCCAGCGCCCTCCGGGGTGTCGTGAACACTGAAGCTTTCTTT.

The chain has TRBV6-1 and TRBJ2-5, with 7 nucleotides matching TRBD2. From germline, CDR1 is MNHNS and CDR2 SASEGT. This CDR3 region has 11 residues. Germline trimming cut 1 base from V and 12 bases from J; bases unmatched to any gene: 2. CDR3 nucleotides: TGTGCCAGCAGTGAAGGCCTAGCGGAGTACTTC. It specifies CASSEGLAEYF.

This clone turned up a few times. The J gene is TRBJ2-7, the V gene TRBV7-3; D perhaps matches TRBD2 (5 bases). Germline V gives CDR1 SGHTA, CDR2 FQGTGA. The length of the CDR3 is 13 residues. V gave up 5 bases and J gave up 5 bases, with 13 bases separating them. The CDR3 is CASSLATRDEQYF. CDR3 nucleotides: TGTGCCAGCAGCCTGGCGACGAGGGACGAGCAGTACTTC.

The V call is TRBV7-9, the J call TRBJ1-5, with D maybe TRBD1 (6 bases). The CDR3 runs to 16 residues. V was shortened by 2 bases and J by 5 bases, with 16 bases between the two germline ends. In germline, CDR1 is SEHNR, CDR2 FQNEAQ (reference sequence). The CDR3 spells CASSLLDGQSYQPQHF. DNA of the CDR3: TGTGCCAGCAGCTTACTCGATGGACAGTCTTATCAGCCCCAGCATTTT.

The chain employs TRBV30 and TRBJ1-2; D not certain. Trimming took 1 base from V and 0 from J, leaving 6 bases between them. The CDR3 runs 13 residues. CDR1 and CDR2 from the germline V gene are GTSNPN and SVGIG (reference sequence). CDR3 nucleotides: TGTGCCTGGAGTGGTGGAGCTAACTATGGCTACACCTTC. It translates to CAWSGGANYGYTF.

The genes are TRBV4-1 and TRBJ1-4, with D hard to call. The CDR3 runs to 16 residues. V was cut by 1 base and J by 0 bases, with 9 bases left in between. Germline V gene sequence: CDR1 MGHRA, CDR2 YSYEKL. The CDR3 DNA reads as TGCGCCAGCAGCCAAGGCGGTACGGCAACTAATGAAAAACTGTTTTTT. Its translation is CASSQGGTATNEKLFF.

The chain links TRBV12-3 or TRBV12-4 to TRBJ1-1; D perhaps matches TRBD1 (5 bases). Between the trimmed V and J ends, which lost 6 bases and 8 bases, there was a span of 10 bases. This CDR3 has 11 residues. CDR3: CASRGTSEAFF. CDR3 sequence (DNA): TGTGCCAGCAGGGGGACTTCCGAAGCTTTCTTT.

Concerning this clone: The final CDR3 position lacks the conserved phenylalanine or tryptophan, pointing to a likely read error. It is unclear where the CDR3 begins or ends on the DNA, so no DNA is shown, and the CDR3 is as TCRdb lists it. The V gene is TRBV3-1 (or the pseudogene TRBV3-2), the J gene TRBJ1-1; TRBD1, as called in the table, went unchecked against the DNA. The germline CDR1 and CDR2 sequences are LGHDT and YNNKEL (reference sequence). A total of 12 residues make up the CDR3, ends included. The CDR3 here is CASSQHSGQPHI.

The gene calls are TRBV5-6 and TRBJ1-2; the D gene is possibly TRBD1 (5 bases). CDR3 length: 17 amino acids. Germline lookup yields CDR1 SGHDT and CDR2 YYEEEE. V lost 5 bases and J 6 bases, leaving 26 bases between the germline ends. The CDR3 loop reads CASSKVGRGEAVDGYTF. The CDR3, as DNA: TGTGCCAGCAGTAAGGTTGGAAGAGGGGAGGCGGTGGATGGCTACACCTTC.

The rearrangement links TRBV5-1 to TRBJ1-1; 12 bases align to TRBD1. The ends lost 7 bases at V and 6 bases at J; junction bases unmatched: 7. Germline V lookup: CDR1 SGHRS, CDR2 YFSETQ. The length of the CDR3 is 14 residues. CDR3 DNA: TGCGCCAGCGGGACAGGGGGCGCTGGGCCTGAAGCTTTCTTT. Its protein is CASGTGGAGPEAFF.

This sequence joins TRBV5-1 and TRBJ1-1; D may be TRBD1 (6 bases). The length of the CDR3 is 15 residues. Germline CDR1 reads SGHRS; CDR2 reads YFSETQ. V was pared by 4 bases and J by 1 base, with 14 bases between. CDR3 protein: CASSRQDKQNTEAFF. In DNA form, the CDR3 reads TGCGCCAGCAGCAGACAGGACAAACAGAACACTGAAGCTTTCTTT.

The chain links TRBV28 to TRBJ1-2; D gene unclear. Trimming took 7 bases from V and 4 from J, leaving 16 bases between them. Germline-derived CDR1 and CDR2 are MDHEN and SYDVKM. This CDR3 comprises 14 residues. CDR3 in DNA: TGTGCCAGCACACCCGGCCCGGGTATCTATGGCTACACCTTC. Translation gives CASTPGPGIYGYTF.

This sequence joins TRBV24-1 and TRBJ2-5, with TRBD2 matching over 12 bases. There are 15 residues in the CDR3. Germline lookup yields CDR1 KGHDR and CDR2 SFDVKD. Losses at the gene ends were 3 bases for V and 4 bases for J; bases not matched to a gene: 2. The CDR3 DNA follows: TGTGCCACCAGTGATGGGACTAGCGGGTTAGAGACCCAGTACTTC. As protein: CATSDGTSGLETQYF.

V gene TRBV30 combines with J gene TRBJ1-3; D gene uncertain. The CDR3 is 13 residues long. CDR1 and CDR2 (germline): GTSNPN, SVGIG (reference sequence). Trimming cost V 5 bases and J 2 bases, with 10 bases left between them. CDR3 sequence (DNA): TGTGCCTGGTCCCAAAGCACTGGAAACACCATATATTTT. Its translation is CAWSQSTGNTIYF.

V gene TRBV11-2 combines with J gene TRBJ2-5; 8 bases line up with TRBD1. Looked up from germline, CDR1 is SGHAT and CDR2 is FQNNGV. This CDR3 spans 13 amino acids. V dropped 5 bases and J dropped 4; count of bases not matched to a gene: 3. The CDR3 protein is CASSGQGSETQYF. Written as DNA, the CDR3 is TGTGCCAGCAGCGGACAGGGATCAGAGACCCAGTACTTC.

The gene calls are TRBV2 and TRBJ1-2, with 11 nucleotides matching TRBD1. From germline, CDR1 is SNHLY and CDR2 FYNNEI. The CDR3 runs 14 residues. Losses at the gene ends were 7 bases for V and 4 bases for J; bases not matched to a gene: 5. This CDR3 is CASTGDRGSYGYTF. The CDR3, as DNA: TGTGCCAGCACTGGGGACAGGGGGTCCTATGGCTACACCTTC.

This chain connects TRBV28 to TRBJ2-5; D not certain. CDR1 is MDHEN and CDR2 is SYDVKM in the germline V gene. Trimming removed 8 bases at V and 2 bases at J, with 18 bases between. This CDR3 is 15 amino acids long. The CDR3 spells CASHTTAADQETQYF. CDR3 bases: TGTGCCAGCCACACTACGGCGGCAGATCAAGAGACCCAGTACTTC.

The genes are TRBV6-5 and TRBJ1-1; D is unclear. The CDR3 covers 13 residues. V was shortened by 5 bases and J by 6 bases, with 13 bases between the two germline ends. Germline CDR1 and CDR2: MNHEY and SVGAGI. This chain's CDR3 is CASSPYVRPEAFF. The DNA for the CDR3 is TGTGCCAGCAGTCCGTATGTGCGGCCTGAAGCTTTCTTT.

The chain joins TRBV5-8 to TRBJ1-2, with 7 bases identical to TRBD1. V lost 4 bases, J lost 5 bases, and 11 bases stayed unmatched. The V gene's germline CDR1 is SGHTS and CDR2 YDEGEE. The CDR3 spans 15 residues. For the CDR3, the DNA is TGTGCCAGCAGCCCGGATGGGACAGAAACATATGGCTACACCTTC. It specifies CASSPDGTETYGYTF.